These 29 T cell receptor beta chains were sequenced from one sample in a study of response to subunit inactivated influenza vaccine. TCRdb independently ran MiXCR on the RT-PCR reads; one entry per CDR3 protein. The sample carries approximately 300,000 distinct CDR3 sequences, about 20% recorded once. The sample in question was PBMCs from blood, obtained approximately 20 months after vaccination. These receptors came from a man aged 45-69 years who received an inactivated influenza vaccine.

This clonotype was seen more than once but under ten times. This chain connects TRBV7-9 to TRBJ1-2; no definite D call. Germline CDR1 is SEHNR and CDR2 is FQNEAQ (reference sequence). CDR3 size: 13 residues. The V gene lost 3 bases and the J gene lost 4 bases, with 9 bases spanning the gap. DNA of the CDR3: TGTGCCAGCAGCTTGCTTACGAGCTATGGCTACACCTTC. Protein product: CASSLLTSYGYTF.

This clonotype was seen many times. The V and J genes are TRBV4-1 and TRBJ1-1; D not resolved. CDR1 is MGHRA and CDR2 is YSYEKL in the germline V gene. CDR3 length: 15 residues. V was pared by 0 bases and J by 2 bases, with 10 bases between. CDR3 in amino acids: CASSQDPRLNTEAFF. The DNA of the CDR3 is TGCGCCAGCAGCCAAGATCCACGGCTTAACACTGAAGCTTTCTTT.

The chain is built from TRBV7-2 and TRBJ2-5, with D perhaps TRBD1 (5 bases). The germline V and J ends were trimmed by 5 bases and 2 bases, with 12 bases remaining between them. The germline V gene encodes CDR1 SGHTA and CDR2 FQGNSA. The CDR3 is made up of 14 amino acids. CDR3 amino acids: CASSADSPQETQYF. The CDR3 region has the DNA TGTGCCAGCAGCGCCGACAGTCCTCAAGAGACCCAGTACTTC.

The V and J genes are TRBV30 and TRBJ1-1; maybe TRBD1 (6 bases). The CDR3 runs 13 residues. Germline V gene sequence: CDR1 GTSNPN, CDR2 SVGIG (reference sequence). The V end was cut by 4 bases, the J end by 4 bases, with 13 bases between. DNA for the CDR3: TGTGCCTGGAAAGGAAGGGGGTCCACTGAAGCTTTCTTT. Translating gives CAWKGRGSTEAFF.

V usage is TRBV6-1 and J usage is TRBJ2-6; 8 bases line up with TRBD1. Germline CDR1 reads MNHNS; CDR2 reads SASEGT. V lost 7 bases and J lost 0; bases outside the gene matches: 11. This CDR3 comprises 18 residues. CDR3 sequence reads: CASKPGQGATSGANVLTF. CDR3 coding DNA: TGTGCCAGCAAACCGGGTCAGGGGGCCACCTCTGGGGCCAACGTCCTGACTTTC.

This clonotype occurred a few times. CDR3 in amino acids: CAISESRGFTDTQYF. The CDR3 DNA reads as TGTGCCATCAGTGAGTCTCGCGGCTTCACAGATACGCAGTATTTT. The J gene is TRBJ2-3, the V gene TRBV10-3, with no clear D. CDR3 length: 15 amino acids. CDR1 ENHRY and CDR2 SYGVKD come from the germline V gene. Trimming left V 0 bases short and J 2 bases short, with 9 bases between.

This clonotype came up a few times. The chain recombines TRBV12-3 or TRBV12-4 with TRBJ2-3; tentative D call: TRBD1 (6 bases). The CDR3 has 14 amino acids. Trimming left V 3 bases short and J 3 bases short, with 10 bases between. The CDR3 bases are TGTGCCAGCAGTTTTGGGGGCCCAACAGATACGCAGTATTTT. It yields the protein CASSFGGPTDTQYF.

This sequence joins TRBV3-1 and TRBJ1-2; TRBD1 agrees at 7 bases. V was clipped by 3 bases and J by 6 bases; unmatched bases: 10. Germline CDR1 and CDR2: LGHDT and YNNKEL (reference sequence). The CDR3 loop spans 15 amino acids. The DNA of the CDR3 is TGTGCCAGCAGCCAGTACGACAGGGAGGGGAATGGCTACACCTTC. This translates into CASSQYDREGNGYTF.

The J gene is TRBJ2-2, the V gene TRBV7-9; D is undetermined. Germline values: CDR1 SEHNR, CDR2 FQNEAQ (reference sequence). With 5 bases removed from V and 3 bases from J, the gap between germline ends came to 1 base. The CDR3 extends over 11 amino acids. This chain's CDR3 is CASSHTGELFF. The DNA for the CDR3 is TGTGCCAGCAGCCACACCGGGGAGCTGTTTTTT.

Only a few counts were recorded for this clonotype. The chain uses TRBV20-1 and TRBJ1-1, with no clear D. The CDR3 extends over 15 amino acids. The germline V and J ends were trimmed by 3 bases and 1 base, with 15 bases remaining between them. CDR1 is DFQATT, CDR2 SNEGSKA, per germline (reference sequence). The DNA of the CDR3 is TGCAGTGCTAGGACCCGGTCCAGGCCGAACACTGAAGCTTTCTTT. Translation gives CSARTRSRPNTEAFF.

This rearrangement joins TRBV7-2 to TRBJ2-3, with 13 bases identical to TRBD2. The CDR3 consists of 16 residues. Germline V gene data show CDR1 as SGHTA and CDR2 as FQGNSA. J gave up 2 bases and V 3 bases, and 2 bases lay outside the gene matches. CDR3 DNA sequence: TGTGCCAGCAGCTTGACTAGCGGGGGGCCCACAGATACGCAGTATTTT. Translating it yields CASSLTSGGPTDTQYF. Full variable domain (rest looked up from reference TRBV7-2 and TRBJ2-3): GAGVSQSPSNKVTEKGKDVELRCDPISGHTALYWYRQSLGQGLEFLIYFQGNSAPDKSGLPSDRFSAERTGGSVSTLTIQRTQQEDSAVYLCASSLTSGGPTDTQYFGPGTRLTVL.

The CDR3 spells CASSVDRDEKLFF. CDR3 DNA: TGTGCCAGCAGCGTAGACAGGGATGAAAAACTGTTTTTT. The V call is TRBV9, the J call TRBJ1-4; D possibly corresponds to TRBD1 (6 bases). The CDR3 length is 13 residues. Germline CDR1 reads SGDLS; CDR2 reads YYNGEE. Trimming removed 0 bases from V and 6 bases from J, with 6 bases in between.

The CDR3 nucleotides are TGTGCCAGCAGTACGCTCCGGGAGACCCAGTACTTC. Its protein is CASSTLRETQYF. The V call is TRBV5-6, the J call TRBJ2-5; D remains ambiguous. Germline V gene lookup returns CDR1 SGHDT and CDR2 YYEEEE. The V end was cut by 5 bases, the J end by 5 bases, with 10 bases between. The CDR3 length is 12 residues.

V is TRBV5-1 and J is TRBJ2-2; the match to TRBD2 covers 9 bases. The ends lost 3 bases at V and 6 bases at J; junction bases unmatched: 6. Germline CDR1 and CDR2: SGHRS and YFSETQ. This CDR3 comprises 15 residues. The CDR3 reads CASSSLQRGAGELFF. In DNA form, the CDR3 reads TGCGCCAGCAGCTCGCTCCAGCGGGGGGCCGGGGAGCTGTTTTTT.

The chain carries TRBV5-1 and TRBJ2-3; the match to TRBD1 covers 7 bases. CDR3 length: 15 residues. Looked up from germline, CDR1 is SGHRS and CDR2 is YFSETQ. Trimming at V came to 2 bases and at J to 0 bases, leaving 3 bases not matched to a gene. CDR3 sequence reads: CASSFPQGSTDTQYF. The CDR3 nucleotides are TGCGCCAGCAGCTTTCCACAGGGGAGCACAGATACGCAGTATTTT.

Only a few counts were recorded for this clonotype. The CDR3: CASSRQATHPNEKLFF. In nucleotides, the CDR3 is TGCGCCAGCAGCCGCCAGGCAACACACCCTAATGAAAAACTGTTTTTT. This rearrangement joins TRBV4-3 to TRBJ1-4; D is uncertain. Trimming removed 4 bases at V and 3 bases at J, with 15 bases between. Germline V gene data show CDR1 as LGHNA and CDR2 as YSLEER. The CDR3 is 16 amino acids.

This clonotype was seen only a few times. Here the CDR3 reads CASSLARGNTGELFF. The CDR3 nucleotides read TGCGCCAGCAGCTTGGCCCGGGGGAACACCGGGGAGCTGTTTTTT. This chain connects TRBV5-1 to TRBJ2-2; D perhaps matches TRBD2 (5 bases). Per the germline V gene, CDR1 is SGHRS and CDR2 is YFSETQ. Deletions cut 0 bases from V and 1 base from J, with 7 bases between. This CDR3 has 15 residues. Filled out from reference TRBV5-1 and TRBJ2-2, the complete variable domain reads KAGVTQTPRYLIKTRGQQVTLSCSPISGHRSVSWYQQTPGQGLQFLFEYFSETQRNKGNFPGRFSGRQFSNSRSEMNVSTLELGDSALYLCASSLARGNTGELFFGEGSRLTVL.

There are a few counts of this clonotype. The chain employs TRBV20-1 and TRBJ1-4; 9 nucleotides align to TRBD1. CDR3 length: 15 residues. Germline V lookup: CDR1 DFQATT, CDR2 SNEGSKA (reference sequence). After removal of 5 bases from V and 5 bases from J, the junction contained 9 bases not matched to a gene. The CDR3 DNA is TGCAGTGCTCCCCACACCGGGACAGGGAATGAAAAACTGTTTTTT. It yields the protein CSAPHTGTGNEKLFF.

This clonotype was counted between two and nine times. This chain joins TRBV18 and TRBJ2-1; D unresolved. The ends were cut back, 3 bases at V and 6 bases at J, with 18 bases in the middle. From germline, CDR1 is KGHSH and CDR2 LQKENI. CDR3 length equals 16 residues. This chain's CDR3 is CASSPFSSGRGNEQFF. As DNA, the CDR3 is TGTGCCAGCTCACCCTTTAGCTCTGGCCGAGGCAATGAGCAGTTCTTC.

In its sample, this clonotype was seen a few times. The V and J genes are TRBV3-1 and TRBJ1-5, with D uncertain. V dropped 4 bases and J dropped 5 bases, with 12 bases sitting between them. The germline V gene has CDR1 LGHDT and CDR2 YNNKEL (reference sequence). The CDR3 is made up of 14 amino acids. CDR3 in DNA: TGTGCCAGCAGCCCCCACAGAAATTATCAGCCCCAGCATTTT. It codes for CASSPHRNYQPQHF.

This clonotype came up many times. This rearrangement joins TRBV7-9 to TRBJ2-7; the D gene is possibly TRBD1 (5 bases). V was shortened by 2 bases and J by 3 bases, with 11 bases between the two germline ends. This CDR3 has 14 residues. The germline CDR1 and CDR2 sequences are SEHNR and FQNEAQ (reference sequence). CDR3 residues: CASSLKGRSYEQYF. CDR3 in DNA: TGTGCCAGCAGCTTAAAGGGGCGGAGCTACGAGCAGTACTTC.

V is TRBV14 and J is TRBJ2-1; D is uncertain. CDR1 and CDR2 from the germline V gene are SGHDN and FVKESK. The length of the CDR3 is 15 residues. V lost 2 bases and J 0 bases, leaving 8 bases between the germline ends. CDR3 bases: TGTGCCAGCAGCCAATTCGTGAACTCCTACAATGAGCAGTTCTTC. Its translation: CASSQFVNSYNEQFF.

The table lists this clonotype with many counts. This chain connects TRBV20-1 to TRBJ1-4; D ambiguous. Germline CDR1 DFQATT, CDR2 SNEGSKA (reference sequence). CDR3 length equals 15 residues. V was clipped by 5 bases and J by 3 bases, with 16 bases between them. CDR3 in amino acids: CSARRSSLPNEKLFF. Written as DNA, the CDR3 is TGCAGTGCTCGAAGGAGCAGTTTACCTAATGAAAAACTGTTTTTT.

The CDR3 DNA sequence: TGTGCCAGCAGTTGGCTAACTAGCACAGATACGCAGTATTTT. Its translation: CASSWLTSTDTQYF. J is TRBJ2-3 and V is TRBV2; D gene unclear. The CDR3 spans 14 residues. Trimming took off 5 bases at V and 0 bases at J, with 9 bases between the two ends. The germline CDR1 and CDR2 sequences are SNHLY and FYNNEI.

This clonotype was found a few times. The CDR3 spells CSAEGQYSYEQYF. For the CDR3, the DNA is TGCAGTGCGGAAGGACAGTACTCCTACGAGCAGTACTTC. The V and J genes are TRBV20-1 and TRBJ2-7; a weak D match, TRBD1 (6 bases). Per germline, CDR1 DFQATT and CDR2 SNEGSKA (reference sequence). The CDR3 covers 13 residues. Trimming took off 6 bases at V and 0 bases at J, with 12 bases between the two ends.

CDR3: CASSAGQGAYNEQFF. The CDR3 DNA sequence: TGCGCCAGCAGCGCCGGACAGGGGGCCTACAATGAGCAGTTCTTC. The chain has TRBV5-1 and TRBJ2-1; 10 nucleotides match TRBD1. There are 15 residues in the CDR3. Germline CDR1 reads SGHRS; CDR2 reads YFSETQ. V lost 4 bases and J lost 2; bases outside the gene matches: 3.

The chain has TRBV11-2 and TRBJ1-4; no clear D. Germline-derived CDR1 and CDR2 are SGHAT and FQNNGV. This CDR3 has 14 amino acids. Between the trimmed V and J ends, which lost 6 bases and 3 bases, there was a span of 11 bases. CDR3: CASRKQLSNEKLFF. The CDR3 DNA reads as TGTGCCAGCAGAAAACAGTTGTCTAATGAAAAACTGTTTTTT.

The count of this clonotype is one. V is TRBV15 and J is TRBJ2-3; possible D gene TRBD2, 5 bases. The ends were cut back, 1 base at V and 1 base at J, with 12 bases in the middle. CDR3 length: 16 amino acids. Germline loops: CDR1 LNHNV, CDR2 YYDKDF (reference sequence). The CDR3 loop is CATSRVPGSGTDTQYF. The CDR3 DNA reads TGTGCCACCAGCAGAGTCCCTGGGAGCGGCACAGATACGCAGTATTTT.

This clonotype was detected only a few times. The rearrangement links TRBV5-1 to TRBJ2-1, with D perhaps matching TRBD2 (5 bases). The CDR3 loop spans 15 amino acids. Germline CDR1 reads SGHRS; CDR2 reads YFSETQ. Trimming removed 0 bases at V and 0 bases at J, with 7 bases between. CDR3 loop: CASSLEAASYNEQFF. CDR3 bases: TGCGCCAGCAGCTTGGAAGCGGCCTCCTACAATGAGCAGTTCTTC.